Listed below are T cell receptor beta chains from one sample, sequenced in a study of long-term antiretroviral therapy in people with HIV. Sequenced by immunoSEQ multiplex PCR; TCRdb stores in-frame clones only, minus some. The table records approximately 29,000 clones, roughly 85% of them present only once. Sequenced material: unsorted PBMCs, taken 1.1 years after starting antiretroviral therapy. The receptors here all came from a man aged 18 to 30 with HIV. The CDR3 runs from the conserved cysteine through the conserved F or W. The D gene is left open where the match is weak. The size entry is marked missing in some rows and otherwise reads once, few, many or a size class.

V gene: TRBV10-2; D gene: NA; clone size: few; J gene: TRBJ2-3; CDR3 DNA: TGCGCCAGCGAGCGCCCTCCCGTTGGGCAGTATTTT; CDR3 protein: CASERPPVGQYF
V gene: TRBV7-9; D gene: TRBD2; clone size: NA; J gene: TRBJ2-1; CDR3 DNA: TGTGCCAGCAGCTCCCGAACTAGCGGGAGTCTGAATGAGCAGTTCTTC; CDR3 protein: CASSSRTSGSLNEQFF
V gene: TRBV23-1; D gene: TRBD2; clone size: NA; J gene: TRBJ2-1; CDR3 DNA: TGCGCCAGCAGTCAATCGAGAGGACTAGCGGGAGGGCCAAGGAATGAGCAGTTCTTC; CDR3 protein: CASSQSRGLAGGPRNEQFF
V gene: TRBV7-2; D gene: NA; clone size: NA; J gene: TRBJ1-5; CDR3 DNA: TGTGCCAGCAGCTTCACGGGGCCTCAGCCCCAGCATTTT; CDR3 protein: CASSFTGPQPQHF
V gene: TRBV13; D gene: NA; clone size: NA; J gene: TRBJ2-1; CDR3 DNA: TGTGCCAGCAGCTTAGTATCAAACTTTGATGAGCAGTTCTTC; CDR3 protein: CASSLVSNFDEQFF
V gene: TRBV7-3; D gene: NA; clone size: NA; J gene: TRBJ2-1; CDR3 DNA: TGTGCCAGCAGCTTAAGCGGACAGGAGCAGTTCTTC; CDR3 protein: CASSLSGQEQFF
V gene: TRBV28; D gene: NA; clone size: NA; J gene: TRBJ1-2; CDR3 DNA: TGTGCCAGCACTAAGAATTTAAATGATGGCTACACCTTC; CDR3 protein: CASTKNLNDGYTF
V gene: TRBV18; D gene: NA; clone size: NA; J gene: TRBJ1-2; CDR3 DNA: TGTGCCAGCTCACCAGGCGCTAACAGCAACTATGGCTACACCTTC; CDR3 protein: CASSPGANSNYGYTF
V gene: TRBV11-2; D gene: NA; clone size: NA; J gene: TRBJ2-3; CDR3 DNA: TGTGCCAGCAGCGCTAGTGGGGGGTCGGCAGATACGCAGTATTTT; CDR3 protein: CASSASGGSADTQYF
V gene: TRBV2; D gene: TRBD2; clone size: NA; J gene: TRBJ2-1; CDR3 DNA: TGTGCCAGCAGGGAGACTAGCGGGGTCTACAATGAGCAGTTCTTC; CDR3 protein: CASRETSGVYNEQFF
V gene: TRBV19; D gene: NA; clone size: NA; J gene: TRBJ2-7; CDR3 DNA: TGTGCCAGTAGTGTAGACTGGGCCTCCTACGAGCAGTACTTC; CDR3 protein: CASSVDWASYEQYF
V gene: TRBV11-2; D gene: TRBD2; clone size: NA; J gene: TRBJ2-7; CDR3 DNA: TGTGCCAGCAGCCCTGGGGGAGGGGCCTTCTACGAGCAGTACTTC; CDR3 protein: CASSPGGGAFYEQYF
V gene: TRBV20-1; D gene: NA; clone size: NA; J gene: TRBJ1-2; CDR3 DNA: TGCAGTGCTACTCAGGGGCGCGGCTACACCTTC; CDR3 protein: CSATQGRGYTF
V gene: TRBV25-1; D gene: NA; clone size: NA; J gene: TRBJ2-6; CDR3 DNA: TGTGCCAGCAGTGAAGGGAGTACTGGGGCCAACGTCCTGACTTTC; CDR3 protein: CASSEGSTGANVLTF
V gene: TRBV6-5; D gene: TRBD2; clone size: few; J gene: TRBJ2-1; CDR3 DNA: TGTGCCAGCCGGACTAGCGGGAACCCCTACAATGAGCAGTTCTTC; CDR3 protein: CASRTSGNPYNEQFF
V gene: TRBV9; D gene: NA; clone size: NA; J gene: TRBJ2-1; CDR3 DNA: TGTGCCAGCAGCTCGCCCAATGAGCAGTTCTTC; CDR3 protein: CASSSPNEQFF
V gene: TRBV6-5; D gene: NA; clone size: NA; J gene: TRBJ2-7; CDR3 DNA: TGTGCCAGCAAGTATGTAGGGTCAACCTACGAGCAGTACTTC; CDR3 protein: CASKYVGSTYEQYF
V gene: TRBV5-1; D gene: NA; clone size: NA; J gene: TRBJ1-2; CDR3 DNA: TGCGCCAGCAGCCCTCTCGCCGGCAGCCACTATGGCTACACCTTC; CDR3 protein: CASSPLAGSHYGYTF
V gene: TRBV6-1; D gene: TRBD1; clone size: NA; J gene: TRBJ2-7; CDR3 DNA: TGTGCCAGCAGCGCAGGGACAGGGGAATCCTACGAGCAGTACTTC; CDR3 protein: CASSAGTGESYEQYF
V gene: TRBV6-6; D gene: NA; clone size: NA; J gene: TRBJ1-2; CDR3 DNA: TGTGCCAGCAGTTACTCAGTACGGGAGGGAGAGCCTGGCTACACCTTC; CDR3 protein: CASSYSVREGEPGYTF
V gene: TRBV5-1; D gene: TRBD1; clone size: NA; J gene: TRBJ1-2; CDR3 DNA: TGCGCCAGCAGCCTGAGTACAGGGGCCTCGGGCTACACCTTC; CDR3 protein: CASSLSTGASGYTF
V gene: TRBV6-5; D gene: NA; clone size: NA; J gene: TRBJ1-2; CDR3 DNA: TGTGCCAGCAGTTACTCGGGGGGCTATGGCTACACCTTC; CDR3 protein: CASSYSGGYGYTF
V gene: TRBV27; D gene: NA; clone size: NA; J gene: TRBJ2-7; CDR3 DNA: TGTGCCAGCAGTTCGACCCGACCCGCCTACGAGCAGTACTTC; CDR3 protein: CASSSTRPAYEQYF
V gene: TRBV4-2; D gene: NA; clone size: NA; J gene: TRBJ2-1; CDR3 DNA: TGTGCCAGCAGCCCGAAATGGAGAGCCATACAAAATGAGCAGTTCTTC; CDR3 protein: CASSPKWRAIQNEQFF
V gene: TRBV5-6; D gene: NA; clone size: NA; J gene: TRBJ2-7; CDR3 DNA: TGTGCCAGCAGCTTGAATCCAGGGCCCCCCCTCTACGAGCAGTACTTC; CDR3 protein: CASSLNPGPPLYEQYF
V gene: TRBV4-2; D gene: TRBD2; clone size: few; J gene: TRBJ2-5; CDR3 DNA: TGTGCCAGCAGCCAAGATTTGAGAGCGGGAGCCTGGACCCAGTACTTC; CDR3 protein: CASSQDLRAGAWTQYF
V gene: TRBV7-2; D gene: NA; clone size: NA; J gene: TRBJ2-1; CDR3 DNA: TGTGCCAGCAGCTCAGCTTGGTGGACAGTCCACAATGAGCAGTTCTTC; CDR3 protein: CASSSAWWTVHNEQFF
V gene: TRBV18; D gene: TRBD1; clone size: NA; J gene: TRBJ1-5; CDR3 DNA: TGTGCCAGCTCCCTCGACAGGGCCCAGCTCCAGCCCCAGCATTTT; CDR3 protein: CASSLDRAQLQPQHF
V gene: TRBV6-6; D gene: TRBD1; clone size: NA; J gene: TRBJ1-3; CDR3 DNA: TGTGCCAGCAGTTCGGGACAGGGTACTGGAAACACCATATATTTT; CDR3 protein: CASSSGQGTGNTIYF
V gene: TRBV28; D gene: NA; clone size: NA; J gene: TRBJ2-7; CDR3 DNA: TGTGCCAGCAGTTTACCCCTTTTAGCCGAGCAGTACTTC; CDR3 protein: CASSLPLLAEQYF
V gene: TRBV29-1; D gene: TRBD1; clone size: NA; J gene: TRBJ1-1; CDR3 DNA: TGCAGCGTTGAAGATGAGGGGGCGGGGAGCACTGAAGCTTTCTTT; CDR3 protein: CSVEDEGAGSTEAFF
V gene: TRBV19; D gene: NA; clone size: once; J gene: TRBJ1-1; CDR3 DNA: TGTGCCAGTAGTTCCCGCCGGGATATGATAGGGGCTTTCTTT; CDR3 protein: CASSSRRDMIGAFF
V gene: TRBV15; D gene: TRBD1; clone size: NA; J gene: TRBJ2-5; CDR3 DNA: TGTGCCACCAGCACCGGACAGGTCGGGGAGACCCAGTACTTC; CDR3 protein: CATSTGQVGETQYF
V gene: TRBV11-2; D gene: NA; clone size: once; J gene: TRBJ1-1; CDR3 DNA: TGTGCCAGCAGCTTAGCTGGGGTCAGGGGATACACTGAAGCTTTCTTT; CDR3 protein: CASSLAGVRGYTEAFF
V gene: TRBV27; D gene: NA; clone size: once; J gene: TRBJ1-2; CDR3 DNA: TGTGCCAGCAGTTTCGGCAGGGCGGACTATGGCTACACCTTC; CDR3 protein: CASSFGRADYGYTF
V gene: TRBV19; D gene: NA; clone size: NA; J gene: TRBJ2-3; CDR3 DNA: TGTGCCAGTAGTATCATGCTAGGGGGAGCAGATACGCAGTATTTT; CDR3 protein: CASSIMLGGADTQYF
V gene: TRBV15; D gene: NA; clone size: NA; J gene: TRBJ1-2; CDR3 DNA: TGTGCCACCAGCAGAACCATCACGATCGGTGGCTACACCTTC; CDR3 protein: CATSRTITIGGYTF
V gene: TRBV6-5; D gene: NA; clone size: NA; J gene: TRBJ2-7; CDR3 DNA: TGTGCCAGCGGTAAGCGGAGGAGCTCCTACGAGCAGTACTTC; CDR3 protein: CASGKRRSSYEQYF
V gene: TRBV19; D gene: TRBD1; clone size: NA; J gene: TRBJ1-4; CDR3 DNA: TGTGCCTGCCGAGGGACAGGGAATGAAAAACTGTTTTTT; CDR3 protein: CACRGTGNEKLFF
V gene: TRBV7-9; D gene: NA; clone size: once; J gene: TRBJ2-1; CDR3 DNA: TGTGCCAGCAGCTTAGCTGGCTTTTACAATGAGCAGTTCTTC; CDR3 protein: CASSLAGFYNEQFF
V gene: TRBV5-1; D gene: NA; clone size: medium-sized; J gene: TRBJ2-7; CDR3 DNA: TGCGCCAGCAGCCGCGACGGGCACCACTACGAGCAGTACTTC; CDR3 protein: CASSRDGHHYEQYF
V gene: TRBV9; D gene: TRBD2; clone size: few; J gene: TRBJ2-2; CDR3 DNA: TGTGCCAGCAGCGTTGGAGCCGGGCTAGCGGGTGTAACCGGGGAGCTGTTTTTT; CDR3 protein: CASSVGAGLAGVTGELFF
V gene: TRBV28; D gene: NA; clone size: NA; J gene: TRBJ1-2; CDR3 DNA: TGTGCCAGCAGTTTACTGACGGACTATGGCTACACCTTC; CDR3 protein: CASSLLTDYGYTF
V gene: TRBV27; D gene: TRBD2; clone size: NA; J gene: TRBJ2-5; CDR3 DNA: TGTGCCAGCAGTTTAGGGCTAGCGGGGCGAGAGACCCAGTACTTC; CDR3 protein: CASSLGLAGRETQYF
V gene: TRBV6-1; D gene: NA; clone size: NA; J gene: TRBJ2-4; CDR3 DNA: TGTGCCAGCAGGATGGGCGTGAACATTCAGTACTTC; CDR3 protein: CASRMGVNIQYF
V gene: TRBV4-3; D gene: NA; clone size: NA; J gene: TRBJ2-3; CDR3 DNA: TGCGCCAGCAGCCAAAACAGGGCCGAGATTACTAATACGCAGTATTTT; CDR3 protein: CASSQNRAEITNTQYF
V gene: TRBV30; D gene: NA; clone size: NA; J gene: TRBJ1-2; CDR3 DNA: TGTGCCTGGAGTATGATAGGGAACTATGGCTACACCTTC; CDR3 protein: CAWSMIGNYGYTF
V gene: TRBV5-5; D gene: TRBD2; clone size: NA; J gene: TRBJ2-7; CDR3 DNA: TGTGCCAGCAGCAAGCGGGAGTCCCCCTACGAGCAGTACTTC; CDR3 protein: CASSKRESPYEQYF
V gene: TRBV5-5; D gene: NA; clone size: NA; J gene: TRBJ1-4; CDR3 DNA: TGTGCCAGCAGCTCCTCCGGAAGGCCTGAAAAACTGTTTTTT; CDR3 protein: CASSSSGRPEKLFF
V gene: TRBV7-2; D gene: TRBD2; clone size: NA; J gene: TRBJ2-3; CDR3 DNA: TGTGCCAGCAGCCTCGCGACTAGCGGGGGGGCGTATACGCAGTATTTT; CDR3 protein: CASSLATSGGAYTQYF
V gene: TRBV5-1; D gene: TRBD2; clone size: NA; J gene: TRBJ2-6; CDR3 DNA: TGCGCCAGCAGCTTGGGCGGGGGGGTCTCTGGGGCCAACGTCCTGACTTTC; CDR3 protein: CASSLGGGVSGANVLTF